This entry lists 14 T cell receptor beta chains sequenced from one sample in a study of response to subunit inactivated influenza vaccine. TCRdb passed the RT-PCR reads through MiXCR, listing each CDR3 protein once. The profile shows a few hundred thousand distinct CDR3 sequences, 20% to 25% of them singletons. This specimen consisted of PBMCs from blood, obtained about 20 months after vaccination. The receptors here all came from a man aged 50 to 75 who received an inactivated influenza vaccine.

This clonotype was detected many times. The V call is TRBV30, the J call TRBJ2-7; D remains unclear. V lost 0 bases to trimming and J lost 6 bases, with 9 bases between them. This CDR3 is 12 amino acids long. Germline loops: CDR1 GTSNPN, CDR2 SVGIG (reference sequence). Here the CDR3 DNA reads TGTGCCTGGAGTGTAATCAGTTCCGAGCAGTACTTC. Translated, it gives CAWSVISSEQYF.

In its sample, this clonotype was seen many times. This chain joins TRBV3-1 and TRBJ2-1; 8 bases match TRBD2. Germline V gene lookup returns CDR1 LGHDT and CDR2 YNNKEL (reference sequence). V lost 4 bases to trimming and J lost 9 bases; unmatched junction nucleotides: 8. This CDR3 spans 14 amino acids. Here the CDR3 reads CASSPSRAGVEQFF. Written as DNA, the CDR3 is TGTGCCAGCAGCCCTAGCAGAGCGGGAGTTGAGCAGTTCTTC.

Here the CDR3 reads CASSPPNSGANEKLFF. The DNA for the CDR3 is TGTGCCAGCTCACCACCGAATTCGGGGGCTAATGAAAAACTGTTTTTT. This sequence joins TRBV18 and TRBJ1-4; the D gene is possibly TRBD1 (5 bases). Germline assignment: CDR1 KGHSH and CDR2 LQKENI. The V end lost 0 bases, the J end lost 3 bases, and 11 bases lay between the germline ends. The CDR3 loop spans 16 amino acids.

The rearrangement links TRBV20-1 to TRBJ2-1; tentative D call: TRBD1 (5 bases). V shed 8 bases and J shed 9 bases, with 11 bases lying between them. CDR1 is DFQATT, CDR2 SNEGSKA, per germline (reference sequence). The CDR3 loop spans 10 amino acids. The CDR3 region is CSYGAAEQFF. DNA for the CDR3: TGCAGTTATGGGGCCGCTGAGCAGTTCTTC.

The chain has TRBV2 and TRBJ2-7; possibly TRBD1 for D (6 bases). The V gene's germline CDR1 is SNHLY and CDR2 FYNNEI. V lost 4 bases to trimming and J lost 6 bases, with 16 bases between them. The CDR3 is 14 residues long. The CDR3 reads CASSGIRGSREQYF. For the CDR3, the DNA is TGTGCCAGCAGTGGTATAAGGGGGAGTCGCGAGCAGTACTTC.

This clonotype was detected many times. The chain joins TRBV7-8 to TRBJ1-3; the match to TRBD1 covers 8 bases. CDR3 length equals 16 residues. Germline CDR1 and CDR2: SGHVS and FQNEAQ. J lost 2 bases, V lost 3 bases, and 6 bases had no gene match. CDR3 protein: CASSLNTQGAGNTIYF. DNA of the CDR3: TGTGCCAGCAGCTTGAATACACAGGGGGCTGGAAACACCATATATTTT. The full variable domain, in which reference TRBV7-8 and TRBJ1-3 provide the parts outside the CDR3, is GAGVSQSPRYKVAKRGQDVALRCDPISGHVSLFWYQQALGQGPEFLTYFQNEAQLDKSGLPSDRFFAERPEGSVSTLKIQRTQQEDSAVYLCASSLNTQGAGNTIYFGEGSWLTVV.

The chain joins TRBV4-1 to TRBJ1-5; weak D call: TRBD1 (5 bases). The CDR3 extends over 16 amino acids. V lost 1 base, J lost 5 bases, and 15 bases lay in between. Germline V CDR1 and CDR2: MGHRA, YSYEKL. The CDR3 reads CASSQVVGTNDQPQHF. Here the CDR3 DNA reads TGCGCCAGCAGCCAAGTCGTTGGGACGAACGATCAGCCCCAGCATTTT.

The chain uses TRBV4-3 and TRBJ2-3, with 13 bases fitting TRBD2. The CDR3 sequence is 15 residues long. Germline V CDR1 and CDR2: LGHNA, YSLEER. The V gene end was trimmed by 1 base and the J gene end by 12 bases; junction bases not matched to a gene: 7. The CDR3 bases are TGCGCCAGCAGCCAAGGACTAGCGGGAGGAGCGGCACAGTATTTT. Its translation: CASSQGLAGGAAQYF.

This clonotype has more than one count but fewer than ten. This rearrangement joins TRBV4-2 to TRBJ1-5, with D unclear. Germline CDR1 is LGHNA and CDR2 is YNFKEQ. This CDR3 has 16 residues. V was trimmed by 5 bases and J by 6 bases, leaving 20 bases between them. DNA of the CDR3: TGTGCCAGCAGCAGCGAAAGTGGAGGGATCGGTCAGCCCCAGCATTTT. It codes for CASSSESGGIGQPQHF.

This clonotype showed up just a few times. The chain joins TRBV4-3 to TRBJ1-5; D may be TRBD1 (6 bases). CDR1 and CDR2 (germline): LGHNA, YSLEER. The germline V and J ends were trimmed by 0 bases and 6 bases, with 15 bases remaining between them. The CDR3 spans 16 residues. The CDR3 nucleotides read TGCGCCAGCAGCCAAGATTACCAGGGGAGTGCTCAGCCCCAGCATTTT. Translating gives CASSQDYQGSAQPQHF.

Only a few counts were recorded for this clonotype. CDR3 sequence reads: CASSQDRGRFF. For the CDR3, the DNA is TGTGCCAGCAGCCAGGACAGGGGTCGGTTCTTC. The V and J genes are TRBV6-6 and TRBJ2-1; TRBD1 aligns across 9 bases. The CDR3 has 11 residues. CDR1 and CDR2 (germline): MNHNY, SVGAGI (reference sequence). Trimming cost V 6 bases and J 15 bases; bases outside gene matches: 6.

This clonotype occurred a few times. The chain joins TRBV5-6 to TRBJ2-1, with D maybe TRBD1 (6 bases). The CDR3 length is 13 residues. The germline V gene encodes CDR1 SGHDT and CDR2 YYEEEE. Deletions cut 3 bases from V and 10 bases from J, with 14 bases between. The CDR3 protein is CASSYYRAGEQFF. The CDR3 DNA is TGTGCCAGCAGCTATTACAGGGCAGGGGAGCAGTTCTTC.

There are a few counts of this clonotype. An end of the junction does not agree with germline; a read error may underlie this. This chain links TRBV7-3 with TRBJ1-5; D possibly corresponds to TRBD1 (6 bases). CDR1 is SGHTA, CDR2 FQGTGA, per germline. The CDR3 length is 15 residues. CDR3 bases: TGTGCCAGCATCTTAGGGGGGGCAGGCGGTCAGCCCCAGCATTTT. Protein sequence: CASILGGAGGQPQHF. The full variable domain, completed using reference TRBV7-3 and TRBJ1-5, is GAGVSQTPSNKVTEKGKYVELRCDPISGHTALYWYRQSLGQGPEFLIYFQGTGAADDSGLPNDRFFAVRPEGSVSTLKIQRTERGDSAVYLCASILGGAGGQPQHFGDGTRLSIL.

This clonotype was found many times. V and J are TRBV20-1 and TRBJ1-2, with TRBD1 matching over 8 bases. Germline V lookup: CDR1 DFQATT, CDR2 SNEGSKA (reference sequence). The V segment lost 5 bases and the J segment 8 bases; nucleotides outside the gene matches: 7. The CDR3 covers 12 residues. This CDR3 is CSAGTGGSGYTF. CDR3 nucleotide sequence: TGCAGTGCTGGGACAGGAGGATCAGGCTACACCTTC.